The source of this TCR beta chain is a study of blood T cell repertoires in COVID-19. Participant ages covered roughly 18 to 89 years across 20 to 25 US areas. V lost 0 bases, J lost 10 bases, and 5 bases lay in between. The CDR3 loop spans 12 amino acids. Germline values: CDR1 SGHNT, CDR2 YYREEE (reference sequence). Assay used: immunoSEQ multiplex PCR; TCRdb lists only in-frame clones, some missing. The data show about 270,000 clones, 75% to 90% seen once. Sequencing was carried out using PBMCs or T cells enriched from blood (not recorded which). The TCR was taken from a woman between 18 and 29 years old who had recovered from COVID-19. This chain joins TRBV5-4 and TRBJ1-6; unclear D gene. For the CDR3, the DNA is TGTGCCAGCAGCTTGGGACAATCACCCCTCCACTTT. Translating gives CASSLGQSPLHF.